These 27 T cell receptor beta chains share one sample of origin, sequenced in a study of blood T cell repertoires in COVID-19 (dated by TCRdb to about 2020). Preparation of the library involved the immunoSEQ multiplex PCR assay. TCRdb re-hosts the immuneACCESS table, in-frame sequences only. Its copies lack some clones; in the studies checked, an unresolved V gene accounts for under half of them, and the cause for the rest is not known. The sample table shows 220,000 or so clones, and about 79% are seen once. Approximately 1.4% of the sample is held by the ten biggest clonotypes. The specimen was PBMCs or T cells enriched from blood (not recorded which). The source is a woman in her 40s with acute COVID-19.

This chain uses TRBV6-6 with TRBJ1-1; a possible D gene is TRBD1 (6 bases). From germline, CDR1 is MNHNY and CDR2 SVGAGI (reference sequence). The CDR3 loop spans 14 amino acids. V shed 5 bases and J shed 2 bases, with 12 bases lying between them. This chain's CDR3 is CASSHLRGNTEAFF. In nucleotides, the CDR3 is TGTGCCAGCAGTCATCTCAGGGGTAACACTGAAGCTTTCTTT.

The V and J genes are TRBV6-5 and TRBJ2-3; TRBD1 matches 8 bases. The CDR3 runs to 13 residues. V trimming: 7 bases; J trimming: 5 bases; junction bases outside the gene matches: 5. Germline V gene lookup returns CDR1 MNHEY and CDR2 SVGAGI. CDR3 sequence: CASTGRGQDTQYF. CDR3 nucleotides: TGTGCCAGCACGGGCAGGGGGCAAGATACGCAGTATTTT.

The CDR3 region is CASSVDRGLDNEQFF. In DNA, the CDR3 is TGTGCCAGCAGCGTGGACAGGGGGCTGGACAATGAGCAGTTCTTC. The chain recombines TRBV5-6 with TRBJ2-1; TRBD1 matches at 11 bases. V gave up 4 bases and J gave up 5 bases; unmatched junction bases: 5. Germline V gene sequence: CDR1 SGHDT, CDR2 YYEEEE. The CDR3 has 15 residues. Filled out from reference TRBV5-6 and TRBJ2-1, the complete variable domain reads DAGVTQSPTHLIKTRGQQVTLRCSPKSGHDTVSWYQQALGQGPQFIFQYYEEEERQRGNFPDRFSGHQFPNYSSELNVNALLLGDSALYLCASSVDRGLDNEQFFGPGTRLTVL.

The CDR3 is CASSPRAGVTSTNEKLFF. CDR3 DNA sequence: TGTGCCAGCTCACCCCGGGCAGGGGTGACTTCAACTAATGAAAAACTGTTTTTT. The chain links TRBV18 to TRBJ1-4, with D tentatively TRBD1 (6 bases). CDR3 length equals 18 residues. The V gene's germline CDR1 is KGHSH and CDR2 LQKENI. The V gene lost 3 bases and the J gene lost 0 bases, with 17 bases spanning the gap.

The chain couples TRBV2 to TRBJ1-2; 8 bases are a match to TRBD1. Unmatched junction bases numbered 11, after V lost 6 bases and J lost 2 bases. The germline V gene encodes CDR1 SNHLY and CDR2 FYNNEI. CDR3 length: 16 amino acids. CDR3 loop: CASSRAPGGPNYGYTF. The CDR3 nucleotides read TGTGCCAGCAGCCGCGCCCCAGGGGGCCCGAACTATGGCTACACCTTC.

V and J are TRBV7-2 and TRBJ1-2, with D unclear. The CDR3 runs 14 residues. Germline V gene lookup returns CDR1 SGHTA and CDR2 FQGNSA. V lost 5 bases and J 4 bases, leaving 14 bases between the germline ends. CDR3 DNA sequence: TGTGCCAGCAGCCCCCCGAGATGGGCCTATGGCTACACCTTC. The encoded protein is CASSPPRWAYGYTF.

The chain combines TRBV6-1 with TRBJ2-1; TRBD2 matches at 9 bases. CDR1 is MNHNS, CDR2 SASEGT, per germline. The CDR3 contains 17 residues. The V segment lost 2 bases and the J segment 8 bases; nucleotides outside the gene matches: 13. The CDR3 nucleotides are TGTGCCAGCAGTGAACTCTCGTTAGCGGGAGCAAGTGATGAGCAGTTCTTC. It encodes CASSELSLAGASDEQFF.

The rearrangement joins TRBV7-6 to TRBJ2-2; D is perhaps TRBD1 (6 bases). Germline lookup yields CDR1 SGHVS and CDR2 FNYEAQ. Trimming removed 2 bases at V and 4 bases at J, with 14 bases between. The CDR3 extends over 16 amino acids. The CDR3: CASSLRSGVPTGELFF. DNA for the CDR3: TGTGCCAGCAGCTTAAGGTCAGGGGTTCCCACCGGGGAGCTGTTTTTT.

The genes are TRBV25-1 and TRBJ2-1; 7 bases are a match to TRBD1. V lost 6 bases and J lost 1; bases outside the gene matches: 6. Germline values: CDR1 MGHDK, CDR2 SYGVNS. The CDR3 loop spans 15 amino acids. CDR3 amino acids: CASSQTGPSYNEQFF. CDR3 bases: TGTGCCAGCAGCCAGACAGGGCCTTCCTACAATGAGCAGTTCTTC.

The chain uses TRBV20-1 and TRBJ1-1; D gene unclear. Per the germline V gene, CDR1 is DFQATT and CDR2 is SNEGSKA (reference sequence). CDR3 size: 13 residues. Trimming shortened V by 3 bases and J by 4 bases, and 12 bases separated the two germline ends. In DNA, the CDR3 is TGCAGTGCTAGTGCCGCCCCGGGCACTGAAGCTTTCTTT. It yields the protein CSASAAPGTEAFF.

The chain employs TRBV15 and TRBJ2-1; tentative D call: TRBD2 (6 bases). V lost 7 bases and J lost 4, with 17 bases in between. CDR1 is LNHNV, CDR2 YYDKDF, per germline (reference sequence). The CDR3 sequence is 15 residues long. The CDR3, as DNA: TGTGCCACCACCTTGGGGGGTGGGCCTTACAATGAGCAGTTCTTC. Its protein is CATTLGGGPYNEQFF.

V gene TRBV2 combines with J gene TRBJ2-2, with a weak D call TRBD2 (5 bases). Trimming removed 8 bases at V and 2 bases at J, with 12 bases between. This CDR3 spans 14 amino acids. Germline V CDR1 and CDR2: SNHLY, FYNNEI. CDR3 region: CASGVASNTGELFF. For the CDR3, the DNA is TGTGCCAGCGGGGTAGCGAGTAACACCGGGGAGCTGTTTTTT.

This clone was seen only a few times. The chain has TRBV4-2 and TRBJ2-1, with 13 bases identical to TRBD2. The trim removed 4 bases at V and 5 bases at J, leaving 5 bases unmatched. Germline V gene lookup returns CDR1 LGHNA and CDR2 YNFKEQ. The CDR3 contains 16 residues. CDR3 residues: CASSPRGTSGNNEQFF. CDR3 in DNA: TGTGCCAGCAGCCCCCGCGGGACTAGCGGGAACAATGAGCAGTTCTTC.

V and J are TRBV6-5 and TRBJ1-1; no clear D. V lost 4 bases to trimming and J lost 1 base, with 4 bases between them. There are 12 residues in the CDR3. The germline CDR1 and CDR2 sequences are MNHEY and SVGAGI. This chain's CDR3 is CASSSQNTEAFF. The CDR3 region has the DNA TGTGCCAGCAGTTCCCAGAACACTGAAGCTTTCTTT.

The V gene is TRBV3-1 (or the pseudogene TRBV3-2), the J gene TRBJ1-5; tentative D call: TRBD1 (6 bases). From germline, CDR1 is LGHDT and CDR2 YNNKEL (reference sequence). Trimming stripped 4 bases from V and 3 bases from J, with 13 bases between. The CDR3 covers 15 residues. The CDR3 spells CASSRDTGHNQPQHF. Here the CDR3 DNA reads TGTGCCAGCAGCCGGGACACCGGACACAATCAGCCCCAGCATTTT.

This rearrangement joins TRBV2 to TRBJ1-2; a possible D gene is TRBD1 (5 bases). V was cut by 3 bases and J by 7 bases, with 12 bases left in between. Per germline, CDR1 SNHLY and CDR2 FYNNEI. This CDR3 comprises 13 residues. CDR3 residues: CASSDRVLRGYTF. CDR3 DNA sequence: TGTGCCAGCAGTGACAGGGTTTTACGTGGCTACACCTTC.

The chain links TRBV28 to TRBJ2-1; D might be TRBD2 (6 bases). The CDR3 runs 14 residues. V lost 4 bases and J 5 bases, leaving 12 bases between the germline ends. Germline V gives CDR1 MDHEN, CDR2 SYDVKM. The CDR3 DNA sequence: TGTGCCAGCAGTTCCCCTGGACTAAACAATGAGCAGTTCTTC. Encoded protein: CASSSPGLNNEQFF.

This chain joins TRBV4-1 and TRBJ2-1; 12 bases match TRBD2. The CDR3 spans 17 residues. The V gene end was trimmed by 0 bases and the J gene end by 1 base; junction bases not matched to a gene: 1. Germline loops: CDR1 MGHRA, CDR2 YSYEKL. CDR3 region: CASSQETSGSSYNEQFF. CDR3 DNA sequence: TGCGCCAGCAGCCAAGAGACTAGCGGGAGTTCCTACAATGAGCAGTTCTTC.

The chain uses TRBV14 and TRBJ1-4; D is possibly TRBD1 (6 bases). V lost 3 bases to trimming and J lost 8 bases, with 13 bases between them. Germline CDR1 SGHDN, CDR2 FVKESK. This CDR3 is built from 14 residues. CDR3 bases: TGTGCCAGCAGCCACACAGGGATCGGGGAAAAACTGTTTTTT. Protein product: CASSHTGIGEKLFF.

The sample holds a few counts of this clone. This chain joins TRBV12-3 or TRBV12-4 and TRBJ1-1; a possible D gene is TRBD1 (5 bases). The CDR3 totals 12 residues. V lost 4 bases to trimming and J lost 10 bases, with 13 bases between them. The CDR3 region has the DNA TGTGCCAGCAGTTCCAGGGTCCGGAGAGCTTTCTTT. Its protein product is CASSSRVRRAFF.

The chain combines TRBV6-2 or TRBV6-3 with TRBJ2-7, with D tentatively TRBD2 (5 bases). Per germline, CDR1 MNHEY and CDR2 SVGEGT. This CDR3 region has 16 residues. The ends were cut back, 4 bases at V and 3 bases at J, with 19 bases in the middle. CDR3 sequence: CASSFQDSGRGYEQYF. The CDR3 DNA reads as TGTGCCAGCAGTTTCCAGGACTCGGGGAGAGGCTACGAGCAGTACTTC.

The rearrangement links TRBV6-5 to TRBJ1-2; D perhaps matches TRBD1 (6 bases). Germline loops: CDR1 MNHEY, CDR2 SVGAGI. The CDR3 totals 12 residues. Trimming cost V 6 bases and J 7 bases, with 12 bases left between them. CDR3 coding DNA: TGTGCCAGCAGCCGGGACACCCGTGGCTACACCTTC. This gives the protein CASSRDTRGYTF.

This clone was counted once. This chain links TRBV25-1 with TRBJ1-2; D perhaps matches TRBD1 (5 bases). This CDR3 region has 14 residues. V lost 4 bases, J lost 7 bases, and 16 bases lay in between. Germline CDR1 is MGHDK and CDR2 is SYGVNS. The CDR3 loop reads CASSGGGVGGGYTF. For the CDR3, the DNA is TGTGCCAGCAGTGGAGGCGGCGTGGGGGGTGGCTACACCTTC.

The V gene is TRBV5-1, the J gene TRBJ2-5, with 7 bases matching TRBD1. Trimming cost V 6 bases and J 0 bases; bases outside gene matches: 11. Germline V gene sequence: CDR1 SGHRS, CDR2 YFSETQ. The CDR3 has 16 amino acids. The CDR3 coding sequence is TGCGCCAGCACCAACCTACCACAGGGGAACCAAGAGACCCAGTACTTC. Translating gives CASTNLPQGNQETQYF.

This clone showed up just once. The CDR3 is CASSQLLAPTTGEQYF. CDR3 sequence (DNA): TGTGCCAGCAGTCAGTTACTAGCGCCAACAACGGGCGAGCAGTACTTC. J is TRBJ2-7 and V is TRBV28; 7 nucleotides match TRBD2. The V and J ends lost 5 bases and 6 bases, in that order; junction bases with no gene match: 16. The CDR3 contains 16 residues. Looked up from germline, CDR1 is MDHEN and CDR2 is SYDVKM.

The chain combines TRBV11-2 with TRBJ2-7; D gene ambiguous. Trimming took 1 base from V and 6 from J, leaving 7 bases between them. The CDR3 runs to 12 residues. The germline V gene encodes CDR1 SGHAT and CDR2 FQNNGV. The chain's CDR3 is CASSLVQSEQYF. DNA of the CDR3: TGTGCCAGCAGCTTAGTACAGTCCGAGCAGTACTTC.

In nucleotides, the CDR3 is TGTGCCACCAGCAAACTAGCGGGGGGGCTCTCCACCGGGGAGCTGTTTTTT. This codes for CATSKLAGGLSTGELFF. The rearrangement links TRBV15 to TRBJ2-2, with TRBD2 identical over 13 bases. The CDR3 length is 17 residues. V shed 4 bases and J 4 bases; nucleotides not matched to a gene: 6. From germline, CDR1 is LNHNV and CDR2 YYDKDF (reference sequence).